The present T cell receptor (beta chain) was sequenced within a study of beta chain features in type 1 diabetes. Study-wide results and caveats: TCRB CDR3s from Type 1 diabetes patients were moderately but significantly shorter in all four CD4+ subsets.

This clone showed up just a few times. The antigen is unknown. The V end was cut by 5 bases, the J end by 3 bases, with 8 bases between. The CDR3 is made up of 11 amino acids. CDR1 and CDR2 (germline): DFQATT, SNEGSKA (reference sequence). Of the isolated RNA, all was reverse transcribed, and so the sequenced material was expressed TCRB transcripts. Clones were read by immunoSEQ multiplex PCR, and TCRdb kept only the in-frame ones, dropping some. The table records 300,000 to 400,000 clones, approximately 10% of them present only once. The chain couples TRBV20-1 to TRBJ2-7, with D unresolved. This clonotype was obtained from a man aged 25 to 40 with type 1 diabetes. Sequencing input: central memory CD4+ T cells from blood. CDR3: CSAFFSYEQYF. CDR3 nucleotides: TGCAGTGCTTTCTTTAGCTACGAGCAGTACTTC.